This TCR beta chain was observed in a study of cytomegalovirus exposure and HLA in healthy donors. Study-wide results and caveats: The analysis excluded some indistinguishable V segments, including TRBV6-2 and TRBV6-3.

Concerning this clone: Its specificity is not known.

The V end lost 5 bases, the J end lost 3 bases, and 16 bases lay between the germline ends. CDR1 MDHEN and CDR2 SYDVKM come from the germline V gene. This CDR3 is built from 16 residues. 60 Vbeta and 13 Jbeta primers were used in PCR. Data came from immunoSEQ multiplex PCR; TCRdb stores just in-frame clones and leaves some out. The sample holds around 200,000 clones, about 81% seen once. Sequencing used PBMCs. V is TRBV28 and J is TRBJ1-4; D might be TRBD1 (6 bases). The clonotype was recovered from a man between 25 and 39 years old in good health and CMV-seropositive. In DNA form, the CDR3 reads TGTGCCAGCAGTCCCACCACACAGGGAGCTAATGAAAAACTGTTTTTT. Translated: CASSPTTQGANEKLFF. Looking up the rest from reference TRBV28 and TRBJ1-4 gives the full variable domain: DVKVTQSSRYLVKRTGEKVFLECVQDMDHENMFWYRQDPGLGLRLIYFSYDVKMKEKGDIPEGYSVSREKKERFSLILESASTNQTSMYLCASSPTTQGANEKLFFGSGTQLSVL.